This T cell receptor beta chain was sequenced for a study of cytomegalovirus exposure and HLA in healthy donors. The study's findings and limits: Later analysis associated a missense DCLRE1C variant with TCR beta V- and J-gene trimming. A later analysis found that most CMV-associated TCR beta chains appeared HLA-restricted.

Primers: 60 Vbeta forward and 13 Jbeta reverse. Assay: immunoSEQ multiplex PCR; the TCRdb copy retains only in-frame clones and omits some. The table shows approximately 150,000 clones, with roughly 78% occurring only once. A word on this clone: Its antigen is not known.

With V trimmed by 5 bases and J by 8 bases, 14 bases remained unmatched. Germline V gene data show CDR1 as GTSNPN and CDR2 as SVGIG (reference sequence). This CDR3 is 14 amino acids long. This sequence was found in a woman in her 50s in good health and CMV-seropositive. The sequenced sample was PBMCs. J is TRBJ1-2 and V is TRBV30; 7 bases fit TRBD1. CDR3 sequence reads: CAWWGDSLQGGYTF. The CDR3 bases are TGTGCCTGGTGGGGGGACAGTTTGCAAGGGGGCTACACCTTC.